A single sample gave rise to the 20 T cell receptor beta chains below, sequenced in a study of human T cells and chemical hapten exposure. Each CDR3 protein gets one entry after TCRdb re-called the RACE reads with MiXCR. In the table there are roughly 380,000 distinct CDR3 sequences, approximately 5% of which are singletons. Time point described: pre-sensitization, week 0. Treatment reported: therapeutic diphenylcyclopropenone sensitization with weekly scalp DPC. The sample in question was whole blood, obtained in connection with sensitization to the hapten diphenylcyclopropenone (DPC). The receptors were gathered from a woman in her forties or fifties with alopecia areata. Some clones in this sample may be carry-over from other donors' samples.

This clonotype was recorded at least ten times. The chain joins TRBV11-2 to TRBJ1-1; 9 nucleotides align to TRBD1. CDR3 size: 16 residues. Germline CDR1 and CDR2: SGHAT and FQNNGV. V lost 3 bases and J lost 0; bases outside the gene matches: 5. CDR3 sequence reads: CASSLTGGAVNTEAFF. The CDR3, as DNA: TGTGCCAGCAGCTTGACAGGGGGGGCTGTGAACACTGAAGCTTTCTTT.

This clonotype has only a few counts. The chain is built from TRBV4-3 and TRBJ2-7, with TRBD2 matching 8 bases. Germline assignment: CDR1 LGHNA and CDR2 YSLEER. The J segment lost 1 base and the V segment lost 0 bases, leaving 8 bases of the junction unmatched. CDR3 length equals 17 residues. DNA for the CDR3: TGCGCCAGCAGCCAAGAGGGGGGGACTAGTGGTTCCTACGAGCAGTACTTC. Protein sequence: CASSQEGGTSGSYEQYF.

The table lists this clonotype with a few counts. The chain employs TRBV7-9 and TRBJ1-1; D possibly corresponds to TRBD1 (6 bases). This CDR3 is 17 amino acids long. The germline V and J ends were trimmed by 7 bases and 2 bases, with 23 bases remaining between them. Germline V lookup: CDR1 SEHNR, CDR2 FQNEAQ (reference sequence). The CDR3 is CASTDRWTSKVNTEAFF. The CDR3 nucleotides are TGTGCCAGCACCGACAGGTGGACCAGCAAGGTAAACACTGAAGCTTTCTTT.

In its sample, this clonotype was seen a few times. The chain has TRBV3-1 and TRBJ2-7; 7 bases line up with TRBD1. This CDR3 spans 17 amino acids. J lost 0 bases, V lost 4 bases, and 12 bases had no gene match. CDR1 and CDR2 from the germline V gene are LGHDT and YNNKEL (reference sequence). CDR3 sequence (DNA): TGTGCCAGCAGCCCCCAAGCCATACAGGGGAGCTCCTACGAGCAGTACTTC. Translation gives CASSPQAIQGSSYEQYF.

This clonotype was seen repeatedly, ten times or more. The CDR3 coding sequence is TGTGCCAGCAGCCAAGTGAGGACCGGGGAGCTGTTTTTT. Translating it yields CASSQVRTGELFF. This chain links TRBV3-1 with TRBJ2-2; D uncertain. Between the trimmed V and J ends, which lost 1 base and 5 bases, there was a span of 5 bases. In germline, CDR1 is LGHDT, CDR2 YNNKEL (reference sequence). This CDR3 is 13 amino acids long.

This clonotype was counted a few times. CDR3 in DNA: TGTGCCAGCAGCTTAACACGGGAATACACCGGGGAGCTGTTTTTT. Translated: CASSLTREYTGELFF. The V and J genes are TRBV11-2 and TRBJ2-2, with D perhaps TRBD2 (5 bases). The CDR3 is made up of 15 amino acids. Trimming took off 2 bases at V and 3 bases at J, with 10 bases between the two ends. Per the germline V gene, CDR1 is SGHAT and CDR2 is FQNNGV.

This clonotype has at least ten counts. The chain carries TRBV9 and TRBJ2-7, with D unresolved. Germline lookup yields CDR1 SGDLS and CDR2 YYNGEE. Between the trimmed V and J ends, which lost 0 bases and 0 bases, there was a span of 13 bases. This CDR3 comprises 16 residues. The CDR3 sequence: CASSVASSASSYEQYF. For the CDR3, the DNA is TGTGCCAGCAGCGTAGCCAGCTCTGCAAGCTCCTACGAGCAGTACTTC.

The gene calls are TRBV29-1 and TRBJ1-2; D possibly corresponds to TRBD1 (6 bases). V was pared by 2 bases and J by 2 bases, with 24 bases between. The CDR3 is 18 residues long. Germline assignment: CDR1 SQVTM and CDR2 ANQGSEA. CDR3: CSVEFWAHRALKNYGYTF. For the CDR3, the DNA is TGCAGCGTTGAATTTTGGGCTCACAGGGCCCTTAAAAACTATGGCTACACCTTC.

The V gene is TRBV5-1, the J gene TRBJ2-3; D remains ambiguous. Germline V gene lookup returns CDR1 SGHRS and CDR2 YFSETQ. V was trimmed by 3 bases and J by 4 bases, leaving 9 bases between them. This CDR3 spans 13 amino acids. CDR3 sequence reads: CASSSLWADTQYF. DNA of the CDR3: TGCGCCAGCAGCTCACTCTGGGCAGATACGCAGTATTTT.

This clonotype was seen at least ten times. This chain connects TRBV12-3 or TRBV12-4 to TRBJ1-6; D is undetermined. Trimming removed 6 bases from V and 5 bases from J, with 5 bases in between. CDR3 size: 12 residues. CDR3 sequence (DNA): TGTGCCAGCAGCGAGAATAATTCACCCCTCCACTTT. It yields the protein CASSENNSPLHF.

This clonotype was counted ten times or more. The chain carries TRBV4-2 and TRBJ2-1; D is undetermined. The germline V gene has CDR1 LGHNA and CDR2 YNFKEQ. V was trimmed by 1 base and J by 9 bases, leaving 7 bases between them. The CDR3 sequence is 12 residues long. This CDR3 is CASSQVLGEQFF. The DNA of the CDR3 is TGTGCCAGCAGCCAAGTCTTGGGTGAGCAGTTCTTC.

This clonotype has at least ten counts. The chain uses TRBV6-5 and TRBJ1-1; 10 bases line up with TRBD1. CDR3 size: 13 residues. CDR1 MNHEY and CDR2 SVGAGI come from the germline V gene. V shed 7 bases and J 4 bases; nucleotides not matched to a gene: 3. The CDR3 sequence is CASIGTGVTEAFF. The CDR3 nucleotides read TGTGCCAGCATTGGGACAGGGGTCACTGAAGCTTTCTTT.

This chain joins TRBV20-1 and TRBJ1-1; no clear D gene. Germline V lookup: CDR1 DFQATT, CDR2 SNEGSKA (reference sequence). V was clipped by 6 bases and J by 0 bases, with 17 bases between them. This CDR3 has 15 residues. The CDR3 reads CSARAPALMNTEAFF. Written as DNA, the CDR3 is TGCAGTGCGAGGGCCCCTGCATTAATGAACACTGAAGCTTTCTTT.

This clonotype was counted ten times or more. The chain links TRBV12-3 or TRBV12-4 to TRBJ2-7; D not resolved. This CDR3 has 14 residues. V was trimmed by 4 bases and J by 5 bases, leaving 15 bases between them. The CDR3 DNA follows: TGTGCCAGCAGTTCTGAGTTTCGTAGGGACGAGCAGTACTTC. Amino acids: CASSSEFRRDEQYF.

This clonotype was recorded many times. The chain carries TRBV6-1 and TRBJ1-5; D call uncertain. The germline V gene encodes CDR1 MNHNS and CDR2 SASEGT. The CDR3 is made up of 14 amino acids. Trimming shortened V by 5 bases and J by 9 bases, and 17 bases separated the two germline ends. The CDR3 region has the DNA TGTGCCAGCAGTACCGATCGATCGGCCTGGCCCCAGCATTTT. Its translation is CASSTDRSAWPQHF.

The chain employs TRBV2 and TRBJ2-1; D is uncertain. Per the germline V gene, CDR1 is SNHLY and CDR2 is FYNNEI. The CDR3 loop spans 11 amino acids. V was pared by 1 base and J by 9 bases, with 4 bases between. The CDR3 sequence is CASSEVGEQFF. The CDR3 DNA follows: TGTGCCAGCAGTGAAGTTGGTGAGCAGTTCTTC.

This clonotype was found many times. This chain's CDR3 is CSVRGSYEQYF. CDR3 nucleotide sequence: TGCAGCGTCCGAGGGTCCTACGAGCAGTACTTC. The chain joins TRBV29-1 to TRBJ2-7; D might be TRBD2 (5 bases). Germline V gene data show CDR1 as SQVTM and CDR2 as ANQGSEA. This CDR3 is built from 11 residues. The V end lost 6 bases, the J end lost 1 base, and 7 bases lay between the germline ends.

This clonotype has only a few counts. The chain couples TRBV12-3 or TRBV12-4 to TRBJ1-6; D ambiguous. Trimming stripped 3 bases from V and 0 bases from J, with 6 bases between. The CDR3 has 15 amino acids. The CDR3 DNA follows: TGTGCCAGCAGTTTCAGGAGCTCCTATAATTCACCCCTCCACTTT. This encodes CASSFRSSYNSPLHF.

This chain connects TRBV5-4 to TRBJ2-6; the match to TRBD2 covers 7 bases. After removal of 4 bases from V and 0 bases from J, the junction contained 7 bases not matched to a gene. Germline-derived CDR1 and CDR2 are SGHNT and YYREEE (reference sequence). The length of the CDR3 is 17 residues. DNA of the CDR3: TGTGCCAGCAGCGTCGTGGGGAGGGACTCTGGGGCCAACGTCCTGACTTTC. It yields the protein CASSVVGRDSGANVLTF.

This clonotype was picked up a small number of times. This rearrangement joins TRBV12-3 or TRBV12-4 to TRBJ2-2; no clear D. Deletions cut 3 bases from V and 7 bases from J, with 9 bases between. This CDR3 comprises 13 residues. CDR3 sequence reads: CASSFILGGELFF. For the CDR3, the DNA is TGTGCCAGCAGTTTCATCTTAGGCGGGGAGCTGTTTTTT.